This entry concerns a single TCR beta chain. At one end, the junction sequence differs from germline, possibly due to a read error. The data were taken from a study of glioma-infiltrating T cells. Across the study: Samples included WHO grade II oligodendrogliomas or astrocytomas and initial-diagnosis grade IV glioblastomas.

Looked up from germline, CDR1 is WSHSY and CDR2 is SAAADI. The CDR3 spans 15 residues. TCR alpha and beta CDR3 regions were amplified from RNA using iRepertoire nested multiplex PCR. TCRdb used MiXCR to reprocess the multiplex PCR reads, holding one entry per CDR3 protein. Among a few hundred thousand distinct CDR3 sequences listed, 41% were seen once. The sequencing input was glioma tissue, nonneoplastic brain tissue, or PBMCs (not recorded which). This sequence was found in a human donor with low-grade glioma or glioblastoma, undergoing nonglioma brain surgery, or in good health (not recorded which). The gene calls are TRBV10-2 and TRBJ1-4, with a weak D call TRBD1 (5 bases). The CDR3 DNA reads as TGTGCCGCGCAACCCCGCCCGGGAGAGGGGGAAAAACTGTTTTTT. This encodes CAAQPRPGEGEKLFF.